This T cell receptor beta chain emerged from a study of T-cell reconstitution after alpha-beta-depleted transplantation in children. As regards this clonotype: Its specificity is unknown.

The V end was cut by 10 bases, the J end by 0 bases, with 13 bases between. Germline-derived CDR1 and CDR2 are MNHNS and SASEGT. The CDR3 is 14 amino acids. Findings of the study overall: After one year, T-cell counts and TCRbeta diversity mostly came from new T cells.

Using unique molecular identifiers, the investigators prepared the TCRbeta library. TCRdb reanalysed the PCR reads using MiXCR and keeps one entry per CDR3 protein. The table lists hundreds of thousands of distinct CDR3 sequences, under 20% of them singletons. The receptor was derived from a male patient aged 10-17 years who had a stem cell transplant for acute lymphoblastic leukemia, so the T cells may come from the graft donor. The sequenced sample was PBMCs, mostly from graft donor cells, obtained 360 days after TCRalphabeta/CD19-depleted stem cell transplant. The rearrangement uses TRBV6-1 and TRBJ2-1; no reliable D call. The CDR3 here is CATRTVSSYNEQFF. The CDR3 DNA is TGTGCCACCAGGACGGTGAGCTCCTACAATGAGCAGTTCTTC.